This TCR beta chain derives from a study of a mutant IDH1 vaccine in newly diagnosed glioma. Method: immunoSEQ multiplex PCR; TCRdb's copy keeps in-frame clones and lacks some. The data hold more than 45,000 clones, with 85% to 90% observed a single time. The time point denotes: week 35, safety follow-up. Mutant IDH1 20-mer peptide, at 300 ug, made up each vaccine dose, with topical imiquimod. Concerning this clone itself: Its antigen is undetermined.

CDR1 PRHDT and CDR2 FYEKMQ come from the germline V gene (reference sequence). This CDR3 contains 15 residues. V lost 5 bases and J 0 bases, leaving 13 bases between the germline ends. The clonotype was recovered from a woman in her 40s with glioma. The chain joins TRBV13 to TRBJ1-1, with D possibly being TRBD1 (6 bases). The sequences come from PBMCs, collected from a glioma patient whose treatment included an IDH1 peptide vaccine. CDR3 nucleotides: TGTGCCAGCAGCCCGGCCGGGACACTGAACACTGAAGCTTTCTTT. Encoded protein: CASSPAGTLNTEAFF.